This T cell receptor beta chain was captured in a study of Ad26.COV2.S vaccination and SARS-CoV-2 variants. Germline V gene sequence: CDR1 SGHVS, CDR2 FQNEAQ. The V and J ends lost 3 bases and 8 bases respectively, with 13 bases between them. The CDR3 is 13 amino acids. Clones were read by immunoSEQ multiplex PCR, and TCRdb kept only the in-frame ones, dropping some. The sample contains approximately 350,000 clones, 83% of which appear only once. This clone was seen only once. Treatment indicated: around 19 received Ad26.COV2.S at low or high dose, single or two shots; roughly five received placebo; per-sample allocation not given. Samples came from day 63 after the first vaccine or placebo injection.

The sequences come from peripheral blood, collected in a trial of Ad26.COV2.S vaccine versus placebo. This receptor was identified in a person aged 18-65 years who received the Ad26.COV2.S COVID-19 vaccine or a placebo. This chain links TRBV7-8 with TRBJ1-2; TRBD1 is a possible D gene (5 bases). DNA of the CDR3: TGTGCCAGCAGCTTTCAGGGTCTCATAGGCTACACCTTC. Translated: CASSFQGLIGYTF.